The 3 T cell receptor beta chains presented below share a single source sample, sequenced in a study of cytomegalovirus exposure and HLA in healthy donors. It was with 60 Vbeta and 13 Jbeta primers that the PCR ran. Sequenced by immunoSEQ multiplex PCR; TCRdb stores in-frame clones only, minus some. This sample yields approximately 150,000 clones, of which 76% are seen a single time; 1.5% to 2% belongs to the top ten. The sample consisted of PBMCs. Receptors originate from a woman in her thirties or forties in good health and CMV-seronegative.

This chain connects TRBV6-5 to TRBJ2-7; 10 bases align to TRBD1. From germline, CDR1 is MNHEY and CDR2 SVGAGI. This CDR3 spans 16 amino acids. The V gene end was trimmed by 0 bases and the J gene end by 6 bases; junction bases not matched to a gene: 8. Here the CDR3 DNA reads TGTGCCAGCAGTTACTCCGGGACAGGGGATCCTTTCGAGCAGTACTTC. This gives the protein CASSYSGTGDPFEQYF.

In its sample, this clone was seen a few times. This chain uses TRBV28 with TRBJ1-1; D is uncertain. Germline V gene data show CDR1 as MDHEN and CDR2 as SYDVKM. This CDR3 contains 12 residues. The V and J ends lost 6 bases and 8 bases respectively, with 13 bases between them. CDR3 residues: CASSPLGREAFF. The CDR3 DNA reads as TGTGCCAGCAGCCCCCTGGGCCGCGAAGCTTTCTTT.

The V gene is TRBV5-1, the J gene TRBJ2-7, with a possible D match to TRBD2 (6 bases). The CDR3 sequence is 14 residues long. V lost 2 bases and J 2 bases, leaving 11 bases between the germline ends. Germline values: CDR1 SGHRS, CDR2 YFSETQ. The CDR3 is CASSLTGEAYEQYF. In DNA form, the CDR3 reads TGCGCCAGCAGCTTAACGGGAGAAGCCTACGAGCAGTACTTC.